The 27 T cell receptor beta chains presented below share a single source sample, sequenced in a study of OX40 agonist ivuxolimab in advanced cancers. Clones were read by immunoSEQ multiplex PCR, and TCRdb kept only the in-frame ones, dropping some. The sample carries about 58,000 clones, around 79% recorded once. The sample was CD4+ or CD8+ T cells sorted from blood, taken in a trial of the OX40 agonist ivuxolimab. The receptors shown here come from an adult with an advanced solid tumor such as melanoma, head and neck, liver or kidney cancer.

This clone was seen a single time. DNA of the CDR3: TGTGCCAGCAGCTTAGTCGTCGGGCCCCAGCATTTT. It codes for CASSLVVGPQHF. The V gene is TRBV7-8, the J gene TRBJ1-5; D is unclear. The CDR3 has 12 amino acids. Germline CDR1 SGHVS, CDR2 FQNEAQ. Trimming stripped 1 base from V and 9 bases from J, with 7 bases between. The full variable domain, rest sourced from reference TRBV7-8 and TRBJ1-5, is GAGVSQSPRYKVAKRGQDVALRCDPISGHVSLFWYQQALGQGPEFLTYFQNEAQLDKSGLPSDRFFAERPEGSVSTLKIQRTQQEDSAVYLCASSLVVGPQHFGDGTRLSIL.

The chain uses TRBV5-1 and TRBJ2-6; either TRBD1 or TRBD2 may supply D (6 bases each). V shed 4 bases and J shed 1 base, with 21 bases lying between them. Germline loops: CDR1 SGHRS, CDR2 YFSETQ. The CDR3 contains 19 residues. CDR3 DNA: TGCGCCAGCAGCCACGCTTTGGGGGGCGCACTGTCTGGGGCCAACGTCCTGACTTTC. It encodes CASSHALGGALSGANVLTF.

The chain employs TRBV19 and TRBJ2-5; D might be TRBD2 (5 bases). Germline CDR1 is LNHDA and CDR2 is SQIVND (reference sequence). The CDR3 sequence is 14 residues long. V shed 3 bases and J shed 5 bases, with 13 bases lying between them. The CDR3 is CASSIQSGSETQYF. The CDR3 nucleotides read TGTGCCAGTAGTATCCAAAGCGGCTCGGAGACCCAGTACTTC.

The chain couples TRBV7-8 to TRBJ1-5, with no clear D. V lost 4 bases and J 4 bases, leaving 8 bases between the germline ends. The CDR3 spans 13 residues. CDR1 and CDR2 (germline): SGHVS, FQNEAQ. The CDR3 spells CASSYLTNQPQHF. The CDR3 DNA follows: TGTGCCAGCAGCTACCTGACGAATCAGCCCCAGCATTTT. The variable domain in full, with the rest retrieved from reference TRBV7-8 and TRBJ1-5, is GAGVSQSPRYKVAKRGQDVALRCDPISGHVSLFWYQQALGQGPEFLTYFQNEAQLDKSGLPSDRFFAERPEGSVSTLKIQRTQQEDSAVYLCASSYLTNQPQHFGDGTRLSIL.

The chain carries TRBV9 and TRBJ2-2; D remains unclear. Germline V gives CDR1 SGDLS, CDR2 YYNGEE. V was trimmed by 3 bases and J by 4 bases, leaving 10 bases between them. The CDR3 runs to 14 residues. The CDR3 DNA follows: TGTGCCAGCAGCGCAGAAATCGTCACCGGGGAGCTGTTTTTT. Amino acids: CASSAEIVTGELFF.

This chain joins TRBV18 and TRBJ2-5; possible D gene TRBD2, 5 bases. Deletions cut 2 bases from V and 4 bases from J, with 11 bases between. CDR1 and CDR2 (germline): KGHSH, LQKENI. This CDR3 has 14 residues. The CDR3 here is CASSPTGFRETQYF. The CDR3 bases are TGTGCCAGCTCACCAACGGGGTTTCGAGAGACCCAGTACTTC.

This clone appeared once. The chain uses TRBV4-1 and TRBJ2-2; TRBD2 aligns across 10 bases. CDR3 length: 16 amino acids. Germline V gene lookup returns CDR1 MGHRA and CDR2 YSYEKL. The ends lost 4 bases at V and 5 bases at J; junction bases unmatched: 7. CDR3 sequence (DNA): TGCGCCAGCAGCCGTTCTAGCGGGAGTTGGACCGGGGAGCTGTTTTTT. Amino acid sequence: CASSRSSGSWTGELFF.

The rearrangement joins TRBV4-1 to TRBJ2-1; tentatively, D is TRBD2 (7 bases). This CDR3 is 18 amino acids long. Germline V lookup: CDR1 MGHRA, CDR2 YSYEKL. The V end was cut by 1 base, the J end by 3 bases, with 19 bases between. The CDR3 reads CASSQAFPRGGLYNEQFF. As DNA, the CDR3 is TGCGCCAGCAGCCAAGCCTTCCCCAGGGGAGGGCTCTACAATGAGCAGTTCTTC.

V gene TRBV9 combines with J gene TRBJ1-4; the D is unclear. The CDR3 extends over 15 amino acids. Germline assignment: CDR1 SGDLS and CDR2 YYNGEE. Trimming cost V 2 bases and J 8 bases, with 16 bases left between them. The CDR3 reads CASSVRSGAGEKLFF. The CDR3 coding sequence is TGTGCCAGCAGCGTCCGATCCGGCGCGGGGGAAAAACTGTTTTTT.

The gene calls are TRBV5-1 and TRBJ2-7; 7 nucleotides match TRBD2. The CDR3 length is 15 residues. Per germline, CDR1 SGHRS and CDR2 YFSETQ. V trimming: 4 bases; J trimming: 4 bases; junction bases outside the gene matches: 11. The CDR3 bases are TGCGCCAGCAGCGCCCGCCCCGGACTAGTTTACGAGCAGTACTTC. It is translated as CASSARPGLVYEQYF.

For the CDR3, the DNA is TGTGCCAGCAGCTTAGCGGGGGGCAGTACCTACGAGCAGTACTTC. The encoded protein is CASSLAGGSTYEQYF. The rearrangement links TRBV11-2 to TRBJ2-7, with D possibly TRBD2 on 7 matching bases. The CDR3 is made up of 15 amino acids. The V end lost 1 base, the J end lost 2 bases, and 12 bases lay between the germline ends. Germline CDR1 and CDR2: SGHAT and FQNNGV.

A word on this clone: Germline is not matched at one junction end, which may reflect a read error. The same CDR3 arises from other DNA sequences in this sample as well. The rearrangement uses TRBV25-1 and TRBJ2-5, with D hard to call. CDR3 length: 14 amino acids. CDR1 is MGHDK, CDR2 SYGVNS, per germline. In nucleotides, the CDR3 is TGTGCTAGCAGTGTCTTAAGGGATGGAGAGACCCAGTACTTC. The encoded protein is CASSVLRDGETQYF.

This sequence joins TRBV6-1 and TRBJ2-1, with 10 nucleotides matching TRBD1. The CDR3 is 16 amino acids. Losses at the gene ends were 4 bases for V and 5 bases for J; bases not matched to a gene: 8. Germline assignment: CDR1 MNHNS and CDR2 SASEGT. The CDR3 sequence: CASSGWIGTGDNEQFF. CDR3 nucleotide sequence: TGTGCCAGCAGTGGGTGGATAGGGACAGGGGACAATGAGCAGTTCTTC.

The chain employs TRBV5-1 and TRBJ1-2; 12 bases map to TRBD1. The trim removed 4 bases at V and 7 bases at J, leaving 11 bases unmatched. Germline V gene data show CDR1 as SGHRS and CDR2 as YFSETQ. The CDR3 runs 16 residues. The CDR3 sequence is CASSDGTGGLPSGYTF. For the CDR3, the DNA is TGCGCCAGCAGCGACGGGACAGGGGGCCTCCCCAGTGGCTACACCTTC.

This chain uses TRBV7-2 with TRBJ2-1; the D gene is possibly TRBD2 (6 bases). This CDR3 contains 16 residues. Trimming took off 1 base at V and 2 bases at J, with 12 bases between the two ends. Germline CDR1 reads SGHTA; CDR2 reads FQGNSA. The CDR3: CASSLGSGGTYNEQFF. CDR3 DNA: TGTGCCAGCAGCTTAGGGTCTGGCGGGACCTACAATGAGCAGTTCTTC.

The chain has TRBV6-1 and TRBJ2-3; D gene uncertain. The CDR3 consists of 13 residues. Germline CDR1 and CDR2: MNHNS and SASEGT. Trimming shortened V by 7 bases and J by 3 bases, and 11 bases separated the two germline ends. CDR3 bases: TGTGCCAGCACTCGACATAATACAGATACGCAGTATTTT. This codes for CASTRHNTDTQYF.

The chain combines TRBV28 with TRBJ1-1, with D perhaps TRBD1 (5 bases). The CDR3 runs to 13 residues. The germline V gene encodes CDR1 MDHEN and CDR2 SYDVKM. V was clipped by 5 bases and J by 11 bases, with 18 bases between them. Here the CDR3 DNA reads TGTGCCAGCAGTCCCCCTCGGGGGGGTTTGGCTTTCTTT. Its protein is CASSPPRGGLAFF.

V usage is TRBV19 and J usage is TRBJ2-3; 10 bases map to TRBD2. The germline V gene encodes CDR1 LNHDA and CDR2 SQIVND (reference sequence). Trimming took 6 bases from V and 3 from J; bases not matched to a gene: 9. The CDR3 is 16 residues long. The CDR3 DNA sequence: TGTGCCAGTAGGGAGCGGGGGGGCATCGGGACAGATACGCAGTATTTT. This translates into CASRERGGIGTDTQYF.

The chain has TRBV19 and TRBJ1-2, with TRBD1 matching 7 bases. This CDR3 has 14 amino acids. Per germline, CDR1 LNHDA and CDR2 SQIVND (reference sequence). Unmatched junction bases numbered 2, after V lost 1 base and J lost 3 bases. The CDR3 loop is CASSIGQGDYGYTF. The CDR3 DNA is TGTGCCAGTAGTATAGGGCAGGGGGACTATGGCTACACCTTC.

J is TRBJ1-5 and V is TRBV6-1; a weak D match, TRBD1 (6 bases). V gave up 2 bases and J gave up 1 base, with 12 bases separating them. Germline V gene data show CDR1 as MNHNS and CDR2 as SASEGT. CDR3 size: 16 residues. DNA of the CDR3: TGTGCCAGCAGTGAAAGGGGGGCTCGCAGCAATCAGCCCCAGCATTTT. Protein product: CASSERGARSNQPQHF.

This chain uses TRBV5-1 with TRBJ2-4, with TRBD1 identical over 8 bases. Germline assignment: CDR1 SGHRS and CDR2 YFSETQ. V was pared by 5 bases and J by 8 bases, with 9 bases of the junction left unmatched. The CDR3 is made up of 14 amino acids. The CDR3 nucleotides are TGCGCCAGCAGTCATGGAACAGGGGGTGACATTCAGTACTTC. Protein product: CASSHGTGGDIQYF.

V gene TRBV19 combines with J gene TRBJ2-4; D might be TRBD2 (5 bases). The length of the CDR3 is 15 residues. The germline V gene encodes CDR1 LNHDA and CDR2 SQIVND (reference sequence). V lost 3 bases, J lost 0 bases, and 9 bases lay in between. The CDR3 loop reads CASSIGLLAKNIQYF. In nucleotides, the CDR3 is TGTGCCAGTAGTATCGGACTGCTAGCCAAAAACATTCAGTACTTC. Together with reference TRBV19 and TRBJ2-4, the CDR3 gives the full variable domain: DGGITQSPKYLFRKEGQNVTLSCEQNLNHDAMYWYRQDPGQGLRLIYYSQIVNDFQKGDIAEGYSVSREKKESFPLTVTSAQKNPTAFYLCASSIGLLAKNIQYFGAGTRLSVL.

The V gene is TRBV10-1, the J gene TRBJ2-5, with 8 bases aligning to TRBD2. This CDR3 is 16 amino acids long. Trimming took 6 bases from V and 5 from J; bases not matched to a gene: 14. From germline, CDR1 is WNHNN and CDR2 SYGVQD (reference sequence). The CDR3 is CASSRTGGRRVETQYF. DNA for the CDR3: TGCGCCAGCAGCCGAACGGGCGGGAGGCGGGTGGAGACCCAGTACTTC.

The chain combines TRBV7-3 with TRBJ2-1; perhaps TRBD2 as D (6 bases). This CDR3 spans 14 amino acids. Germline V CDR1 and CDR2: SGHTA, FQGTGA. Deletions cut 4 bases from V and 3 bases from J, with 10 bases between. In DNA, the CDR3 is TGTGCCAGCAGCTCGACTAGTTTCTACAATGAGCAGTTCTTC. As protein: CASSSTSFYNEQFF.

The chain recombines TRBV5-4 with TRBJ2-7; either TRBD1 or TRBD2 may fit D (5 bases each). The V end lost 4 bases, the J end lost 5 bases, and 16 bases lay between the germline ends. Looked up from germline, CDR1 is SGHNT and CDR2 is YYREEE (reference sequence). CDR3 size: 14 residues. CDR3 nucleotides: TGTGCCAGCAGCCCAGGGACGGCTAGGGACGAGCAGTACTTC. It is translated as CASSPGTARDEQYF.

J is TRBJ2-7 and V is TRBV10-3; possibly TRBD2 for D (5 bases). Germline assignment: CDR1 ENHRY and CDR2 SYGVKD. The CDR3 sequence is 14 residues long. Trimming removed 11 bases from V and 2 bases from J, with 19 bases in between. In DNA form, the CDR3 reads TGTGCCTCGAAGGGCCTGACTACCACCTACGAGCAGTACTTC. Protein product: CASKGLTTTYEQYF.

CDR3 amino acids: CASSLVGTGGRPQHF. The DNA of the CDR3 is TGTGCCAGCAGCTTAGTAGGGACAGGGGGTCGGCCCCAGCATTTT. J is TRBJ1-5 and V is TRBV7-2; TRBD1 aligns across 11 bases. Per the germline V gene, CDR1 is SGHTA and CDR2 is FQGNSA. The CDR3 consists of 15 residues. The V segment lost 1 base and the J segment 9 bases; nucleotides outside the gene matches: 5. The full variable domain, rest sourced from reference TRBV7-2 and TRBJ1-5, is GAGVSQSPSNKVTEKGKDVELRCDPISGHTALYWYRQSLGQGLEFLIYFQGNSAPDKSGLPSDRFSAERTGGSVSTLTIQRTQQEDSAVYLCASSLVGTGGRPQHFGDGTRLSIL.